This T cell receptor (beta chain) was captured by sequencing in a study of T cells after yellow fever vaccination. Study-wide points: By day 5 rather than day 15, the secondary response had peaked, though it was weaker. Abundant clonotypes from the bulk population could have been carried over as contaminants into FACS-sorted repertoires. Clones from primary vaccination mostly reappeared after the booster (over 95% CD4, 88% CD8).

The germline CDR1 and CDR2 sequences are SGHDT and YYEEEE. Trimming cost V 4 bases and J 5 bases, with 13 bases left between them. This CDR3 is built from 14 residues. A universal primer site and UMIs were added as TCR cDNA was made by 5'RACE template switching. MiXCR was run by TCRdb on the 5' RACE reads, yielding one entry per CDR3 protein. The sample comprises about 220,000 distinct CDR3 sequences, less than 3.5% of which are singletons, and 3.2% rests with the top ten. Details on this clonotype: Its matching antigen is unknown.

The TCR was taken from a man aged 18 to 30 who received the YFV17D yellow fever vaccine. The input for sequencing was CD4+ T cells sorted from PBMCs, taken 10 days after the yellow fever booster vaccination. J is TRBJ1-5 and V is TRBV5-6, with D possibly being TRBD1 (5 bases). CDR3 amino acids: CASSLRDGYQPQHF. CDR3 in DNA: TGTGCCAGCAGCCTCCGGGACGGCTATCAGCCCCAGCATTTT.